The 22 T cell receptor beta chains listed next were all sequenced from one sample in a study of OX40 agonist ivuxolimab in advanced cancers. Clones were sequenced by immunoSEQ multiplex PCR, and TCRdb holds only the in-frame ones, with some missing. The data hold approximately 81,000 clones, with 65% to 85% observed a single time. This material consisted of CD4+ or CD8+ T cells sorted from blood, taken in a trial of the OX40 agonist ivuxolimab. These TCRs come from an adult with an advanced solid tumor such as melanoma, head and neck, liver or kidney cancer.

The J gene is TRBJ1-3, the V gene TRBV2; D possibly corresponds to TRBD1 (6 bases). The CDR3 spans 13 residues. V was clipped by 1 base and J by 13 bases, with 14 bases between them. Germline CDR1 reads SNHLY; CDR2 reads FYNNEI. CDR3 coding DNA: TGTGCCAGCAGTGAAGTGGTGGCAGGGGAAATATATTTT. Encoded protein: CASSEVVAGEIYF.

In nucleotides, the CDR3 is TGTGCCAGCAGTCGGGAACTAGCGGAACAAGAGACCCAGTACTTC. Residues: CASSRELAEQETQYF. V is TRBV27 and J is TRBJ2-5; 8 bases map to TRBD2. The CDR3 contains 15 residues. Per germline, CDR1 MNHEY and CDR2 SMNVEV (reference sequence). With 5 bases clipped from V and 2 bases from J, the junction kept 7 bases outside the gene matches.

CDR3 DNA: TGTGCCAGCAGCTTAGAGGTTGGCTACACCTTC. It specifies CASSLEVGYTF. The rearrangement joins TRBV7-6 to TRBJ1-2; D call uncertain. CDR3 length: 11 residues. Trimming stripped 1 base from V and 7 bases from J, with 4 bases between. Germline lookup yields CDR1 SGHVS and CDR2 FNYEAQ.

The genes are TRBV6-5 and TRBJ1-3; no clear D. CDR3 length: 14 amino acids. V lost 6 bases to trimming and J lost 4 bases, with 13 bases between them. Germline values: CDR1 MNHEY, CDR2 SVGAGI. Here the CDR3 DNA reads TGTGCCAGCAGCCTACTCGCAGGCGGAAACACCATATATTTT. Its protein product is CASSLLAGGNTIYF.

The chain couples TRBV14 to TRBJ2-6; TRBD1 aligns across 8 bases. This CDR3 contains 22 residues. Looked up from germline, CDR1 is SGHDN and CDR2 is FVKESK. V shed 0 bases and J 1 base; nucleotides not matched to a gene: 17. The CDR3 loop reads CASSQELTTDRGQRSGANVLTF. CDR3 nucleotide sequence: TGTGCCAGCAGCCAAGAACTTACTACCGACAGGGGACAGCGGTCTGGGGCCAACGTCCTGACTTTC. Using reference TRBV14 and TRBJ2-6 for the parts outside the CDR3, the full variable domain is EAGVTQFPSHSVIEKGQTVTLRCDPISGHDNLYWYRRVMGKEIKFLLHFVKESKQDESGMPNNRFLAERTGGTYSTLKVQPAELEDSGVYFCASSQELTTDRGQRSGANVLTFGAGSRLTVL.

This rearrangement joins TRBV7-2 to TRBJ2-5; 9 nucleotides line up with TRBD2. CDR3 length equals 17 residues. V lost 7 bases to trimming and J lost 1 base; unmatched junction nucleotides: 13. Germline values: CDR1 SGHTA, CDR2 FQGNSA. The CDR3 DNA sequence: TGTGCCAGCACTTTAGGGCATCTAGCGGGACCCCAAGAGACCCAGTACTTC. Protein product: CASTLGHLAGPQETQYF. The variable domain in full, with the rest retrieved from reference TRBV7-2 and TRBJ2-5, is GAGVSQSPSNKVTEKGKDVELRCDPISGHTALYWYRQSLGQGLEFLIYFQGNSAPDKSGLPSDRFSAERTGGSVSTLTIQRTQQEDSAVYLCASTLGHLAGPQETQYFGPGTRLLVL.

The chain has TRBV6-5 and TRBJ2-7, with D perhaps TRBD1 or TRBD2 (5 bases each). CDR1 is MNHEY and CDR2 is SVGAGI in the germline V gene. CDR3 length: 14 residues. The V end lost 3 bases, the J end lost 0 bases, and 9 bases lay between the germline ends. The CDR3 loop reads CASSYWGPSYEQYF. The CDR3 bases are TGTGCCAGCAGTTATTGGGGACCCTCCTACGAGCAGTACTTC.

This clone was observed a handful of times. The CDR3 spells CASSPGQTPAYEQYF. The CDR3 DNA reads TGCGCCAGCAGCCCGGGACAAACCCCGGCTTACGAGCAGTACTTC. The J gene is TRBJ2-7, the V gene TRBV4-1; TRBD1 is a possible D gene (6 bases). This CDR3 contains 15 residues. Trimming left V 4 bases short and J 4 bases short, with 17 bases between. Germline CDR1 reads MGHRA; CDR2 reads YSYEKL.

The sample holds one count of this clone. This chain joins TRBV7-2 and TRBJ1-5, with a possible D match to TRBD1 (6 bases). Germline CDR1 is SGHTA and CDR2 is FQGNSA. This CDR3 region has 14 residues. Trimming cost V 6 bases and J 5 bases, with 14 bases left between them. The CDR3: CASRDTGADQPQHF. In nucleotides, the CDR3 is TGTGCCAGCAGGGATACGGGGGCTGATCAGCCCCAGCATTTT. Looking up the rest from reference TRBV7-2 and TRBJ1-5 gives the full variable domain: GAGVSQSPSNKVTEKGKDVELRCDPISGHTALYWYRQSLGQGLEFLIYFQGNSAPDKSGLPSDRFSAERTGGSVSTLTIQRTQQEDSAVYLCASRDTGADQPQHFGDGTRLSIL.

This sequence joins TRBV11-2 and TRBJ2-1; D might be TRBD2 (6 bases). Germline CDR1 is SGHAT and CDR2 is FQNNGV. Trimming removed 1 base from V and 9 bases from J, with 13 bases in between. There are 14 residues in the CDR3. The DNA for the CDR3 is TGTGCCAGCAGCTTAGGGTCCGTCGGGGGTGAGCAGTTCTTC. Translated: CASSLGSVGGEQFF.

In this sample, this clone turned up once. The chain couples TRBV7-2 to TRBJ2-1; D might be TRBD1 (5 bases). The CDR3 spans 16 residues. Germline V gene lookup returns CDR1 SGHTA and CDR2 FQGNSA. The germline V and J ends were trimmed by 5 bases and 5 bases, with 19 bases remaining between them. The CDR3 sequence is CASSKRAGQGDNEQFF. The CDR3 region has the DNA TGTGCCAGCAGCAAAAGAGCCGGGCAGGGCGACAATGAGCAGTTCTTC.

The chain couples TRBV4-1 to TRBJ2-3, with D possibly TRBD2 on 6 matching bases. The V gene lost 0 bases and the J gene lost 4 bases, with 20 bases spanning the gap. Germline V lookup: CDR1 MGHRA, CDR2 YSYEKL. This CDR3 region has 18 residues. CDR3 coding DNA: TGCGCCAGCAGCCAAGATGGTCGGAAAACAGAGCGGGCAGATACGCAGTATTTT. Amino acid sequence: CASSQDGRKTERADTQYF.

V gene TRBV6-1 combines with J gene TRBJ2-3, with 12 bases that match TRBD2. The junction had 3 bases not matched to a gene; V was cut back by 2 bases and J by 0 bases. CDR1 is MNHNS, CDR2 SASEGT, per germline. The CDR3 sequence is 17 residues long. CDR3 residues: CASSELAGGPSTDTQYF. CDR3 in DNA: TGTGCCAGCAGTGAACTAGCGGGGGGGCCTAGCACAGATACGCAGTATTTT.

The rearrangement uses TRBV14 and TRBJ2-1; 11 bases line up with TRBD2. Losses at the gene ends were 4 bases for V and 4 bases for J; bases not matched to a gene: 6. Germline CDR1 reads SGHDN; CDR2 reads FVKESK. This CDR3 is built from 16 residues. The CDR3, as DNA: TGTGCCAGCAGCCCGTTGACTAGCGGGGCTTACAATGAGCAGTTCTTC. Its translation: CASSPLTSGAYNEQFF. The full variable domain, with the rest looked up from reference TRBV14 and TRBJ2-1, is EAGVTQFPSHSVIEKGQTVTLRCDPISGHDNLYWYRRVMGKEIKFLLHFVKESKQDESGMPNNRFLAERTGGTYSTLKVQPAELEDSGVYFCASSPLTSGAYNEQFFGPGTRLTVL.

This chain joins TRBV6-5 and TRBJ1-2; no firm D call. The CDR3 length is 13 residues. V was clipped by 6 bases and J by 3 bases, with 11 bases between them. The germline CDR1 and CDR2 sequences are MNHEY and SVGAGI. CDR3 residues: CASSLNEHYGYTF. As DNA, the CDR3 is TGTGCCAGCAGCCTTAATGAACACTATGGCTACACCTTC.

V is TRBV15 and J is TRBJ2-1; TRBD2 matches at 10 bases. Germline lookup yields CDR1 LNHNV and CDR2 YYDKDF (reference sequence). V lost 6 bases and J lost 6; bases outside the gene matches: 2. This CDR3 has 13 amino acids. CDR3 sequence (DNA): TGTGCCACCAGTTTAGCGGGAGGCAATGAGCAGTTCTTC. Translated: CATSLAGGNEQFF.

The V call is TRBV18, the J call TRBJ1-5, with 8 bases lining up with TRBD1. CDR3 length equals 14 residues. Losses at the gene ends were 4 bases for V and 2 bases for J; bases not matched to a gene: 1. Germline CDR1 reads KGHSH; CDR2 reads LQKENI. The CDR3 here is CASSQTGGNQPQHF. In nucleotides, the CDR3 is TGTGCCAGCTCACAGACAGGGGGCAATCAGCCCCAGCATTTT.

The rearrangement links TRBV5-6 to TRBJ2-1; D uncertain. Trimming took off 1 base at V and 9 bases at J, with 5 bases between the two ends. The CDR3 spans 11 residues. Germline V gene sequence: CDR1 SGHDT, CDR2 YYEEEE. Written as DNA, the CDR3 is TGTGCCAGCAGCTTGTCGAGTGAGCAGTTCTTC. It specifies CASSLSSEQFF.

CDR3 in amino acids: CASSVEEGMGGNTIYF. CDR3 nucleotides: TGTGCCAGCAGCGTAGAGGAGGGTATGGGAGGAAACACCATATATTTT. V is TRBV9 and J is TRBJ1-3; D gene uncertain. V gave up 0 bases and J gave up 4 bases, with 14 bases separating them. The CDR3 sequence is 16 residues long. Per germline, CDR1 SGDLS and CDR2 YYNGEE.

V usage is TRBV10-3 and J usage is TRBJ1-4; tentatively, D is TRBD1 (6 bases). The germline V gene encodes CDR1 ENHRY and CDR2 SYGVKD. The CDR3 is 15 amino acids. With 0 bases removed from V and 8 bases from J, the gap between germline ends came to 13 bases. The CDR3 bases are TGTGCCATCAGTGAGTCTTCGGGGGGCGGCGAAAAACTGTTTTTT. Its translation is CAISESSGGGEKLFF.

This clone was observed a few times. J is TRBJ2-2 and V is TRBV9, with 11 bases aligning to TRBD2. This CDR3 region has 17 residues. Germline CDR1 is SGDLS and CDR2 is YYNGEE. V shed 0 bases, J shed 6 bases, and the junction held 7 bases outside the gene matches. CDR3: CASSVDPLAGGPGELFF. CDR3 coding DNA: TGTGCCAGCAGCGTAGATCCTTTAGCGGGGGGGCCCGGGGAGCTGTTTTTT.

The chain carries TRBV12-5 and TRBJ1-1, with D perhaps matching TRBD1 (5 bases). Germline CDR1 and CDR2: LGHNT and FRNRAP. Trimming stripped 0 bases from V and 4 bases from J, with 15 bases between. CDR3 length: 16 amino acids. This chain's CDR3 is CASGLVPPGGPTEAFF. CDR3 DNA sequence: TGTGCTAGTGGTTTGGTACCTCCCGGGGGTCCCACTGAAGCTTTCTTT.